What follows describes a single TCR beta chain. The junction does not match germline at one end; this may be a read error. The CDR3 covers 15 residues. The germline V gene has CDR1 SNHLY and CDR2 FYNNEI. Libraries were prepared by immunoSEQ multiplex PCR; TCRdb keeps only in-frame clonotypes and omits some of them. Here the sample spans tens of thousands of clones, around 82% being singletons. This record belongs to a study of neoadjuvant nivolumab and ipilimumab in lung cancer. This TCR was recovered from an adult with non-small cell lung cancer. Sequenced here: peripheral blood, sampled before neoadjuvant nivolumab, alone or with ipilimumab. The rearrangement links TRBV2 to TRBJ1-5; maybe TRBD1 (5 bases). CDR3 loop: CASRRDGGSIQPQHF. CDR3 bases: TGTGCCAGCAGACGGGACGGGGGGAGCATTCAGCCCCAGCATTTT.